The table lists the clone carrying this T cell receptor (beta chain) with a few counts. As it was prepared, the TCRbeta library received unique molecular identifiers. TCRdb re-analysed the PCR reads in MiXCR, keeping a single row per CDR3 protein. The sample holds some 640,000 distinct CDR3 sequences; roughly 15% are singletons and the top ten take 0.9% to 1.2%. The data originate from a study of T-cell reconstitution after alpha-beta-depleted transplantation in children. The CDR3 runs to 15 residues. Germline values: CDR1 SEHNR, CDR2 FQNEAQ (reference sequence). Trimming took 2 bases from V and 4 from J, leaving 13 bases between them.

V and J are TRBV7-9 and TRBJ2-3, with D possibly called TRBD1 or TRBD2 (5 bases each). The specimen comprised PBMCs from the stem cell graft donor, sampled from the stem cell graft. This clonotype was sampled from a human donor who donated a stem cell graft to a child with acute myeloid leukemia. CDR3 region: CASSLPGTAPDTQYF. The CDR3 bases are TGTGCCAGCAGCTTACCCGGGACCGCTCCAGATACGCAGTATTTT.